The sequence of this T cell receptor (beta chain) was determined in a study of OX40 agonist ivuxolimab in advanced cancers. Looking at the study overall: The patients received agonistic anti-OX40 (CD134) antibody ivuxolimab. Earlier treatment with anti-PD-1, anti-PD-L1 or anti-CTLA-4 was permitted, and around 36% had received some. General study results and limits: At 0.1 to 3.0 mg/kg and by week 6, CD4+ and CD8+ T cells in the blood had expanded clonally. The specificity for antigen of the expanded peripheral T cells was not determined.

The CDR3 spans 15 residues. With 6 bases clipped from V and 3 bases from J, the junction kept 5 bases outside the gene matches. Germline V gives CDR1 MNHEY, CDR2 SVGAGI. The method was immunoSEQ multiplex PCR; TCRdb's version includes in-frame clones alone and lacks a portion of them. Counted here are about 54,000 clones, 80% to 90% occurring once; the ten biggest clones make up 0.95% to 1.5%. Of note for this clone: Its antigen remains unknown.

This receptor was obtained from an adult with an advanced solid tumor such as melanoma, head and neck, liver or kidney cancer. The chain carries TRBV6-5 and TRBJ2-3; TRBD2 matches 11 bases. The sequenced sample was CD4+ or CD8+ T cells sorted from blood, obtained in a trial of the OX40 agonist ivuxolimab. DNA of the CDR3: TGTGCCAGCAGCGGTAGCGGGAGGGGTACAGATACGCAGTATTTT. Translated: CASSGSGRGTDTQYF.